This section outlines one T cell receptor beta chain sequence together with its context. Here immunoSEQ multiplex PCR was the method, and the copy in TCRdb shows in-frame clones only, minus some. The profile shows about 150,000 clones, about 89% of them singletons. V lost 5 bases to trimming and J lost 0 bases, with 10 bases between them. The CDR3 is 15 residues long. Germline V gene sequence: CDR1 SNHLY, CDR2 FYNNEI. The data are from a study of cytomegalovirus exposure and HLA in healthy donors. The receptor's source is a young man in good health and CMV-seronegative. The rearrangement links TRBV2 to TRBJ1-4; D perhaps matches TRBD1 (6 bases). The sequenced sample consisted of PBMCs. This chain's CDR3 is CASSLQGATNEKLFF. The CDR3 coding sequence is TGTGCCAGCAGTCTACAGGGTGCAACTAATGAAAAACTGTTTTTT.